These 13 T cell receptor beta chains were all obtained from the same sample, sequenced in a study of blood T cells in healthy people across ages. The use of a sample-barcoded 5' primer and a J-beta primer mix characterized a second PCR of roughly 7 to 11 cycles. From the 5' RACE reads, TCRdb called clonotypes with MiXCR, one entry per CDR3 protein. Found here are approximately 900,000 distinct CDR3 sequences, roughly 28% of them singletons; the top ten hold about 10%. These data also formed part of another study, on T cells of mothers and their children.

Sequences were obtained from blood. The source of these receptors is a woman in her forties in good health.

This clonotype has a count of ten or more. This chain joins TRBV4-3 and TRBJ1-2; D gene uncertain. The V gene's germline CDR1 is LGHNA and CDR2 YSLEER. V lost 1 base to trimming and J lost 4 bases, with 13 bases between them. The CDR3 covers 15 residues. The CDR3 sequence: CASSQVVEFGYGYTF. CDR3 sequence (DNA): TGCGCCAGCAGCCAAGTGGTGGAATTTGGCTATGGCTACACCTTC.

The J gene is TRBJ1-5, the V gene TRBV19; D unresolved. V was cut by 1 base and J by 9 bases, with 7 bases left in between. Germline lookup yields CDR1 LNHDA and CDR2 SQIVND (reference sequence). There are 12 residues in the CDR3. The CDR3: CASSIGAWPQHF. The CDR3 DNA is TGTGCCAGTAGTATAGGAGCGTGGCCCCAGCATTTT.

V is TRBV27 and J is TRBJ1-2, with TRBD1 as a possible D gene (5 bases). Trimming left V 5 bases short and J 4 bases short, with 14 bases between. The CDR3 extends over 14 amino acids. Germline V gene data show CDR1 as MNHEY and CDR2 as SMNVEV (reference sequence). The CDR3 reads CASSPYSGGYGYTF. CDR3 bases: TGTGCCAGCAGTCCCTATTCGGGGGGCTATGGCTACACCTTC.

This chain links TRBV6-2 or TRBV6-3 with TRBJ1-2; 11 positions match TRBD1. Trimming took 6 bases from V and 8 from J; bases not matched to a gene: 11. Germline loops: CDR1 MNHEY, CDR2 SVGEGT. The CDR3 loop spans 15 amino acids. This CDR3 is CASRTTGTGGRGYTF. The CDR3 nucleotides are TGTGCCAGCAGGACGACTGGGACAGGGGGAAGGGGCTACACCTTC.

The chain uses TRBV12-3 or TRBV12-4 and TRBJ2-7; D is possibly TRBD1 (6 bases). The CDR3 consists of 15 residues. V was cut by 7 bases and J by 2 bases, with 18 bases left in between. The CDR3 reads CASTPAGVRTYEQYF. The CDR3 bases are TGTGCCAGCACTCCGGCAGGGGTCCGGACCTACGAGCAGTACTTC.

Many counts were recorded for this clonotype. The V and J genes are TRBV7-9 and TRBJ2-7, with 9 bases fitting TRBD2. Germline CDR1 and CDR2: SEHNR and FQNEAQ (reference sequence). Trimming removed 5 bases from V and 0 bases from J; junction bases left unmatched: 11. The length of the CDR3 is 17 residues. This CDR3 reads CASSLISGGSISYEQYF. The CDR3 DNA sequence: TGTGCCAGCAGCCTTATTAGCGGGGGATCAATCTCCTACGAGCAGTACTTC.

CDR3 coding DNA: TGTGCCAGCGCCCCCCAGCAAAATCAGCCCCAGCATTTT. Translated: CASAPQQNQPQHF. This rearrangement joins TRBV12-3 or TRBV12-4 to TRBJ1-5; D unclear. The CDR3 contains 13 residues. V was shortened by 8 bases and J by 4 bases, with 12 bases between the two germline ends.

The V gene is TRBV5-1, the J gene TRBJ1-6, with 8 bases aligning to TRBD1. From germline, CDR1 is SGHRS and CDR2 YFSETQ. The CDR3 loop spans 15 amino acids. With V trimmed by 5 bases and J by 4 bases, 5 bases remained unmatched. The CDR3: CASRAGGAYNSPLHF. The CDR3 DNA reads as TGCGCCAGCAGGGCAGGGGGCGCATATAATTCACCCCTCCACTTT.

The chain joins TRBV7-2 to TRBJ1-4; possible D gene TRBD1, 5 bases. The germline gives CDR1 SGHTA, CDR2 FQGNSA. The CDR3 is made up of 14 amino acids. V lost 0 bases, J lost 9 bases, and 11 bases lay in between. CDR3 DNA: TGTGCCAGCAGCTTAGCGGACGGGGGTAAAAAACTGTTTTTT. It specifies CASSLADGGKKLFF. Filled out from reference TRBV7-2 and TRBJ1-4, the complete variable domain reads GAGVSQSPSNKVTEKGKDVELRCDPISGHTALYWYRQSLGQGLEFLIYFQGNSAPDKSGLPSDRFSAERTGGSVSTLTIQRTQQEDSAVYLCASSLADGGKKLFFGSGTQLSVL.

The table lists this clonotype with many counts. CDR3 in amino acids: CASSRDSANEQYF. The DNA of the CDR3 is TGTGCCAGCAGTAGGGACTCCGCGAACGAGCAGTACTTC. This sequence joins TRBV7-9 and TRBJ2-7; D may be TRBD2 (6 bases). Trimming took 6 bases from V and 5 from J, leaving 14 bases between them. CDR1 SEHNR and CDR2 FQNEAQ come from the germline V gene (reference sequence). This CDR3 has 13 residues. Supplemented by reference TRBV7-9 and TRBJ2-7, the full variable domain reads DTGVSQNPRHKITKRGQNVTFRCDPISEHNRLYWYRQTLGQGPEFLTYFQNEAQLEKSRLLSDRFSAERPKGSFSTLEIQRTEQGDSAMYLCASSRDSANEQYFGPGTRLTVT.

CDR3 sequence: CASRSASGTVQETQYF. The CDR3, as DNA: TGTGCCAGCAGGAGCGCCTCCGGGACTGTGCAAGAGACCCAGTACTTC. This chain uses TRBV28 with TRBJ2-5, with D perhaps TRBD2 (6 bases). Trimming shortened V by 6 bases and J by 2 bases, and 19 bases separated the two germline ends. The germline V gene has CDR1 MDHEN and CDR2 SYDVKM. The CDR3 length is 16 residues. Combining the CDR3 with reference TRBV28 and TRBJ2-5 gives the whole variable domain DVKVTQSSRYLVKRTGEKVFLECVQDMDHENMFWYRQDPGLGLRLIYFSYDVKMKEKGDIPEGYSVSREKKERFSLILESASTNQTSMYLCASRSASGTVQETQYFGPGTRLLVL.

The count of this clonotype is one. This could be a read error, since a much larger clone is one nucleotide away. The rearrangement uses TRBV7-2 and TRBJ1-2; tentative D call: TRBD1 (5 bases). The CDR3 consists of 12 residues. Germline V lookup: CDR1 SGHTA, CDR2 FQGNSA. CDR3 DNA: TGTGCCAGCAGCATGACAGAACGAGGCTGCACCTTC. Amino acids: CASSMTERGCTF.

This CDR3 is CASSPLGVGTYNEQFF. The CDR3 nucleotides are TGTGCCAGCTCACCACTGGGAGTCGGGACATACAATGAGCAGTTCTTC. This sequence joins TRBV18 and TRBJ2-1; tentative D call: TRBD1 (6 bases). Germline lookup yields CDR1 KGHSH and CDR2 LQKENI. The V end lost 1 base, the J end lost 4 bases, and 14 bases lay between the germline ends. The CDR3 loop spans 16 amino acids.